This T cell receptor (beta chain) was recorded in a study of blood T cell repertoires in COVID-19. Study context: Collection of acute and convalescent COVID-19 samples took place in the United States, Italy and Spain. Sources were T cells, B-cell-depleted T cells, or PBMCs; the material itself was cDNA or gDNA.

Source study methods: Amplifying reference gene primers gave estimates of nucleated cell counts. Assay used: immunoSEQ multiplex PCR; TCRdb lists only in-frame clones, some missing. That table gives V, J and clone size, and the DNA gave D and trimming. Here the sample spans more than 45,000 clones, around 85% being singletons. CDR1 and CDR2 from the germline V gene are SEHNR and FQNEAQ (reference sequence). Trimming stripped 8 bases from V and 0 bases from J, with 7 bases between. The CDR3 is made up of 12 amino acids. Input material: peripheral blood. This clonotype was sampled from a human donor in a cohort sampled during active COVID-19. V usage is TRBV7-9 and J usage is TRBJ1-1; D is unclear. The CDR3 spells CASDSLNTEAFF. DNA for the CDR3: TGTGCCAGCGACTCTCTGAACACTGAAGCTTTCTTT. The full variable domain, in which reference TRBV7-9 and TRBJ1-1 provide the parts outside the CDR3, is DTGVSQNPRHKITKRGQNVTFRCDPISEHNRLYWYRQTLGQGPEFLTYFQNEAQLEKSRLLSDRFSAERPKGSFSTLEIQRTEQGDSAMYLCASDSLNTEAFFGQGTRLTVV.